This T cell receptor (beta chain) stems from a study of cytomegalovirus exposure and HLA in healthy donors (dated by TCRdb to 2015 to 2018). With regard to the full study: According to an earlier analysis of a few hundred of the donors, 150 million to 200 million T cells yielded approximately 120 million unique TCR beta sequences and about 300 Gb of sequence data. Rather than drawing on any new phenotypic data, the later analysis identified candidate immune exposures from TCR beta sequences and the way those sequences occurred across donors. Class I and class II HLA loci were covered by the typing at four-digit resolution. The number of donors typed differed by locus, with roughly 620-630 for A, B, C, DRB1 and DQB1, around 500 for DQA1, about 610 for DPA1, and some 470 for DPB1. Among approximately 370 genotyped donors of the cohort, an average of roughly 230,000 unique TCR beta nucleotide sequences was sequenced per donor, of which about 19% were non-productive. An earlier analysis of around 580 of the donors used high-throughput TCR beta sequencing to judge whether each TCR beta V gene segment behaved as functional or pseudogenic. Donor age, sex, ethnicity and CMV serostatus were compiled together with the repertoire data. To predict cytomegalovirus infection status, the study combined high-throughput TCR immunosequencing, statistical association of individual TCRs with disease status, and machine learning. The study aimed to test whether cataloging public T cell receptors could reveal signatures of past pathogen exposure. The study used immunosequencing to profile the T cell repertoires of approximately 650 subjects and linked those repertoires to cytomegalovirus serostatus. Along with the roughly 700-subject first cohort, a separate validation cohort of about 110 different subjects was used. Because of strong linkage in the cohort, roughly five DR-DQ haplotypes were treated as single units for association and clustering. To study patterns of TCR occurrence, a later analysis re-analyzed previously published TCR beta repertoires from around 660 donors and added high-resolution HLA genotyping. The genetic ancestry cluster associated with self-reported Caucasian donors included roughly four fifths of the roughly 410 genotyped donors. All discovery cohort repertoires had been generated using a single sequencing platform. A later genetic analysis used genome-wide SNP genotypes for about 65% of the 666 donors, treating that subset as a discovery cohort. Roughly 310 gigabases of sequencing data and around 87 million unique TCR sequences were included in an early release covering roughly 600 HLA-typed donors. Broad study findings and their caveats: Over 15 rarely observed V segments, including chromosome 9 orphons, were excluded from the earlier analysis of about 610 of the donors because counts were too low. Most CMV-associated TCR beta chains appeared to be HLA-restricted in a later analysis, and the HLA associations seemed to be driven largely by CMV exposure. Three of the identified cytomegalovirus-associated TCR beta chains were confirmed in vitro to be specific for cytomegalovirus antigens. Broadly in line with IMGT annotations, most TCR beta V segments showed up in productive rearrangements about 87% or about 30% of the time in an earlier analysis of around 600 of the donors. The presence/absence analyses assumed that sequencing depth was roughly uniform across donors, and that assumption may not be true. In a later genetic analysis, fewer N-insertions in productive TCRs were reported among donors in an Asian-associated ancestry cluster than the roughly 710-donor mean. Cytomegalovirus status was reported to be diagnosed by the classifier with high specificity and sensitivity in both the original and validation cohorts. The authors suggested that the approach could potentially be generalized to other disease states and immunological phenotypes. Specific HLA alleles were associated with 15,000 to 20,000 TCR beta sequences at a false discovery rate of 0.05 in a later analysis. The cohort was sequenced for TCR beta chains only, and without alpha or paired-chain data the features that could be detected were limited. A later analysis found that HLA-associated TCR beta chains were more clonally expanded and had lower generation probabilities than equally common non-associated chains. Across donors, most TCR sequences were observed very rarely, whereas some public TCRs were present in many individuals. The study listed 170 or so TCR beta chains as associated with cytomegalovirus. Several of the top co-occurrence clusters appeared to be linked to parvovirus B19, influenza, CMV and Epstein-Barr virus, according to a later analysis. According to a later analysis, TCR association rates differed among HLA loci, with DRB1 alleles showing the most associated TCRs and HLA-C alleles showing the fewest. An association between a missense DCLRE1C variant and V-gene and J-gene trimming of TCR beta chains was found in a later genetic analysis and replicated in an independent cohort. Linkage disequilibrium might explain the correlated functional status among segregating V segments, but an unknown experimental factor could not be ruled out. A further reported finding was that TCR beta sequences accurately predicted the HLA-A and HLA-B alleles for most subjects in the first cohort. The sequencing pipeline was judged likely to have produced a cluster of highly shared sequence variants as a technical artifact. Strong co-occurrence of HLA alleles, especially DR and DQ, made assigning TCR associations to individual alleles difficult. CMV serostatus was the only immune exposure information available for the cohort. Some IMGT-functional V segments, including TRBV6-2 and TRBV6-3, could not be distinguished by the 87-base-pair reads and were therefore excluded. Because some donors lacked HLA typing at each locus, the association tests relied only on the typed subset.

Note on this clone: Its target antigen remains unknown. No much larger clone is present one base from it, and per-base qualities are unavailable.

Receptors were amplified or captured by the immunoSEQ multiplex PCR assay. The multiplex PCR relied on a mix of 60 forward primers for TCR Vbeta segments and 13 reverse primers for TCR Jbeta segments. The CDR3 region of rearranged TCR beta genes was amplified from genomic DNA by a multiplex PCR assay. The Illumina HiSeq System was used to sequence the amplified TCR beta libraries as 87-base-pair reads. Per the source publication's procedure: Across the roughly 640 repertoires, a later analysis counted 78 million or so unique TCR beta chains, 9.5 million to 12 million of which were shared by at least two donors. To remove PCR and sequencing errors, raw reads were error-corrected and collapsed into unique sequences using a nearest-neighbor algorithm that merged closely related sequences. To assign V, D and J gene segments, CDR3 sequences were aligned to IMGT reference sequences. For a sequence to be retained, at least a six-nucleotide match to both a V gene segment and a J gene segment was required. Rearrangements were classified as productive when the CDR3 lacked stop codons and remained in frame with V and J, and all other rearrangements were classified as non-productive. CDR3 was defined according to IMGT convention as the region running from the second conserved V-encoded cysteine to the conserved J-encoded phenylalanine. In an earlier analysis of roughly 580 of the donors, sequences lacking an unambiguous match to a single V gene segment were excluded. In an earlier analysis of several hundred of the donors, V segments were called functional above 56.7% productive rearrangements and were called segregating when the between-donor standard deviation exceeded 5%. A statistical classification framework was developed to diagnose cytomegalovirus status using the catalog of TCR beta chain sequences. V and J gene assignment, in a later analysis, came from comparing TCR nucleotide sequences with IMGT/GENE-DB human TR gene sequences. In a later analysis, CDR3 sequences and most-parsimonious VDJ recombination scenarios were assigned using the TCRdist pipeline. A later analysis defined each TCR beta chain by its CDR3 amino acid sequence plus V-gene family, and excluded reads lacking a unique V-gene family. As a way to deal with suspected cross-contamination and a sequencing artifact, a later analysis dropped under 600 nucleotide sequences that were highly shared and had low generation probability. In a later analysis, a clonal expansion index was calculated for each public chain from normalized within-repertoire ranks of inferred template counts. In a later analysis, generation probabilities were computed with a VDJ recombination model fitted to out-of-frame rearrangements, and the resulting probabilities were checked against IGoR. In a later analysis, hypergeometric tests were used to score TCR-TCR, TCR-HLA and TCR-CMV co-occurrence, with a repertoire-size bias correction applied to TCR pairs. A later analysis estimated false discovery rates by permuting HLA or CMV assignments 20 times. In a later analysis, co-occurring TCRs were grouped with DBSCAN, and TCRdist sequence similarity was added when clustering was performed within HLA-allele-positive subsets. Co-occurrence clustering excluded repertoires with fewer than 30,000 or more than 120,000 public chains, plus five with anomalous nucleotide sharing. Here the immuneACCESS table is served through TCRdb, limited to in-frame sequences with V and J called. Missing clones are a known gap in these copies; in checked studies unresolved V genes cover under half, and the rest lacks a known reason. D and trimming were read from the DNA, whereas the V and J calls and clone size are those reported in that table. For this sample the table gives tens of thousands of clones, of which around three quarters were detected only once. 3.5% to 5.5% of the sample rests with the top ten.

The CDR3 measures 16 amino acids from cysteine to phenylalanine. Kept here is only the CDR3 DNA, which spans 48 bases and is read in frame from base 1. Looking up the germline V gene yields CDR1 KGHSH and CDR2 LQKENI. Relative to germline, V is 2 bases shorter and J is 4 bases shorter, with 17 bases between their ends. In total, about 650 healthy bone marrow donors made up the cohort. At the time of sampling, every cohort member was nominally healthy, though immune exposures that went unrecorded were likely present. The donor tested CMV seronegative and was one of the 352 seronegative cohort members. A peripheral blood sample was provided by each donor, and peripheral blood mononuclear cells were used for TCR beta sequencing. The Qiagen DNeasy Blood Extraction Kit was used to extract genomic DNA from the blood cell samples.

The clonotype was recovered from a middle-aged man in good health and CMV-seronegative. The rearrangement combines TRBV18 with TRBJ1-1; TRBD1 might be the D gene, on 5 matching bases. The sequencing sample was made of PBMCs. The DNA sequence is as follows: TGTGCCAGCTCACCATACCAAATGACGGGGGGCACTGAAGCTTTCTTT. Translated, it gives CASSPYQMTGGTEAFF.